Below, 19 T cell receptor beta chains from the same sample are listed, as sequenced in a study of CD4 and CD8 cells across lung adenocarcinoma regions. TCRdb analysed the PCR reads with MiXCR anew, one entry per CDR3 protein. Of roughly 25,000 distinct CDR3 sequences listed, 40% to 65% are singletons. The sample comprised CD4+ T cells from the center of a lung tumor. The receptor source for this set is a male donor with lung adenocarcinoma. The CD4 and CD8 labels of this study may be unreliable.

Note on this clonotype: The junction departs from germline at one end; a sequencing error may be responsible. The chain joins TRBV10-1 to TRBJ2-2; 9 bases are shared with TRBD2. The CDR3 covers 15 residues. Germline-derived CDR1 and CDR2 are WNHNN and SYGVQD (reference sequence). The CDR3 nucleotides are TGCGCCAGCAGTGCTAGCGGGATGAGCACAGGTGCGCTGTATTTT. Its protein is CASSASGMSTGALYF.

By its share, this clonotype is medium-sized. The CDR3 protein is CASSSRQVGTDTQYF. In DNA, the CDR3 is TGTGCCAGCAGTTCGAGACAGGTCGGTACAGATACGCAGTATTTT. The V call is TRBV6-6, the J call TRBJ2-3; D is perhaps TRBD1 (6 bases). Per the germline V gene, CDR1 is MNHNY and CDR2 is SVGAGI (reference sequence). The ends were cut back, 4 bases at V and 3 bases at J, with 14 bases in the middle. The CDR3 sequence is 15 residues long.

A note on this clonotype: A junction boundary mismatches the germline segment, possibly from a read error. The chain links TRBV6-1 to TRBJ2-4; TRBD1 or TRBD2 may be the D gene (5 bases each). The CDR3 has 14 residues. From germline, CDR1 is MNHNS and CDR2 SASEGT. The DNA for the CDR3 is TGTGCCGTCACGGGGCGGTGGGCCAAAAACACGCAGTATTTC. Protein: CAVTGRWAKNTQYF.

This clonotype was observed many times. This rearrangement joins TRBV4-1 to TRBJ2-1; 14 bases fit TRBD2. Germline V lookup: CDR1 MGHRA, CDR2 YSYEKL. Trimming removed 4 bases from V and 10 bases from J; junction bases left unmatched: 9. The length of the CDR3 is 16 residues. The CDR3 nucleotides read TGCGCCAGCAGCCTCGGACTAGCGGGAGGTATTATCGAGCAGTTCTTC. This translates into CASSLGLAGGIIEQFF.

A note on this clonotype: It is likely a read error, because the conserved phenylalanine at the end of the CDR3 is missing. The DNA is left out, because the CDR3 cannot be placed on it with certainty; the CDR3 is given as TCRdb lists it. This sequence joins TRBV6-1 and TRBJ2-7; the table's D call of TRBD2 was not tested on the DNA. The CDR3 has 18 residues if both end residues are counted. Per the germline V gene, CDR1 is MNHNS and CDR2 is SASEGT. The CDR3 reads CASSDVTRGWERNTSSTS.

This clonotype was found many times. The chain is built from TRBV7-2 and TRBJ2-1, with TRBD2 matching over 10 bases. With the DNA end fitting TRBJ2-7 better, the J assignment may be wrong. Per germline, CDR1 SGHTA and CDR2 FQGNSA. The CDR3 is made up of 15 amino acids. CDR3 sequence: CASSPGTSAYNEQYF. Written as DNA, the CDR3 is TGTGCCAGCAGCCCCGGGACTAGCGCGTACAATGAGCAGTACTTC.

This clonotype was observed a single time. This chain uses TRBV6-5 with TRBJ2-1; TRBD2 aligns across 10 bases. Looked up from germline, CDR1 is MNHEY and CDR2 is SVGAGI. The CDR3 length is 13 residues. V trimming: 3 bases; J trimming: 13 bases; junction bases outside the gene matches: 6. The CDR3 protein is CASSYASGSPQFF. DNA of the CDR3: TGTGCCAGCAGTTATGCTAGCGGGAGTCCTCAGTTCTTC.

The chain recombines TRBV27 with TRBJ2-5; D perhaps matches TRBD1 (5 bases). Germline lookup yields CDR1 MNHEY and CDR2 SMNVEV (reference sequence). V lost 7 bases and J 11 bases, leaving 29 bases between the germline ends. The CDR3 is 16 amino acids. CDR3 coding DNA: TGTGCCAGCACGGTAAAAGGGGTTTCGGTCCAAGATACGCAGTACTTC. Its protein product is CASTVKGVSVQDTQYF.

Comment on this clonotype: The junction does not match germline at one end; this may be a read error. The V call is TRBV7-6, the J call TRBJ2-2; 8 bases fit TRBD2. This CDR3 has 16 amino acids. Per the germline V gene, CDR1 is SGHVS and CDR2 is FNYEAQ. The CDR3 sequence: CASSLEMAGGAGALFF. For the CDR3, the DNA is TGTGCCAGCAGCTTAGAAATGGCGGGGGGCGCCGGGGCGCTGTTTTTT.

A single count supports this clonotype. This rearrangement joins TRBV19 to TRBJ2-3; D gene unclear. Germline assignment: CDR1 LNHDA and CDR2 SQIVND (reference sequence). Trimming took 4 bases from V and 6 from J, leaving 8 bases between them. The CDR3 spans 12 residues. The DNA for the CDR3 is TGTGCCAGTAGTAGTGGTGGGGATACGCAGTATTTT. Its protein product is CASSSGGDTQYF.

Comment on this clonotype: The junction differs from germline at one of its ends, possibly a read error. The chain's CDR3 is CGTGDGGRDKDTQYF. CDR3 in DNA: TGTGGCACGGGGGATGGCGGCCGTGACAAAGATACCCAGTATTTC. This sequence joins TRBV24-1 and TRBJ2-3; possible D gene TRBD2, 6 bases. This CDR3 region has 15 residues. CDR1 and CDR2 (germline): KGHDR, SFDVKD.

This clonotype is categorized as medium-sized. This chain joins TRBV6-1 and TRBJ2-1; TRBD2 aligns across 7 bases. The DNA end is a closer match to TRBJ2-5, so the J assignment may be wrong. CDR1 is MNHNS, CDR2 SASEGT, per germline. CDR3 length: 14 amino acids. CDR3 in DNA: TGTGCCAGCAGTGAACGCGGGAGAGAAGAGACCCAGTACTTC. Encoded protein: CASSERGREETQYF.

By frequency in the sample, this clonotype is medium-sized. The chain joins TRBV27 to TRBJ2-3; D is unclear. Germline assignment: CDR1 MNHEY and CDR2 SMNVEV (reference sequence). CDR3 length: 13 residues. V dropped 8 bases and J dropped 1 base, with 10 bases sitting between them. The DNA of the CDR3 is TGTGCCAGCCTGGGGATCGGCACAGATACGCAGTATTTT. Amino acids: CASLGIGTDTQYF.

The chain couples TRBV10-2 to TRBJ2-1, with 11 positions matching TRBD2. Germline V lookup: CDR1 WSHSY, CDR2 SAAADI. J gave up 4 bases and V 7 bases, and 3 bases lay outside the gene matches. CDR3 length equals 14 residues. CDR3 region: CASTLAGGYNEQFF. The DNA of the CDR3 is TGCGCCAGCACCCTAGCGGGGGGTTACAATGAGCAGTTCTTC.

This CDR3 reads CARGIGGQGQDTQYF. The CDR3 coding sequence is TGTGCCAGGGGTATTGGGGGACAGGGCCAAGATACGCAGTATTTT. This rearrangement joins TRBV6-1 to TRBJ2-3; 9 bases map to TRBD1. Looked up from germline, CDR1 is MNHNS and CDR2 is SASEGT. V lost 9 bases and J lost 5; bases outside the gene matches: 12. This CDR3 contains 15 residues.

In its sample, this clonotype is medium-sized. V usage is TRBV6-5 and J usage is TRBJ2-1; D may be TRBD2 (5 bases). Germline CDR1 and CDR2: MNHEY and SVGAGI. CDR3 length equals 14 residues. Trimming left V 6 bases short and J 0 bases short, with 9 bases between. The DNA for the CDR3 is TGTGCCAGCAGGTCGGGGAGCTCCTACAATGAGCAGTTCTTC. Its translation: CASRSGSSYNEQFF.

The chain uses TRBV4-1 and TRBJ2-1; the match to TRBD2 covers 7 bases. CDR1 is MGHRA and CDR2 is YSYEKL in the germline V gene. The V segment lost 4 bases and the J segment 2 bases; nucleotides outside the gene matches: 11. This CDR3 spans 17 amino acids. Here the CDR3 reads CASSPVLGGVAYNEQFF. The CDR3 nucleotides are TGCGCCAGCAGCCCAGTCCTTGGGGGGGTAGCCTACAATGAGCAGTTCTTC.

This clonotype qualifies as medium-sized (0.01 to 0.1%). V and J are TRBV7-2 and TRBJ2-5; TRBD2 aligns across 8 bases. With 1 base clipped from V and 4 bases from J, the junction kept 11 bases outside the gene matches. The germline gives CDR1 SGHTA, CDR2 FQGNSA. The CDR3 sequence is 17 residues long. Here the CDR3 DNA reads TGTGCCAGCAGCTTAGGGGGCACTCTCGGGGGGGCAGAGACCCAGTACTTC. Protein product: CASSLGGTLGGAETQYF.

This clonotype was found a few times. The CDR3 sequence is CASSLTTGGEKNTEAFF. The CDR3, as DNA: TGCGCCAGCAGTCTCACTACAGGGGGCGAGAAGAACACTGAAGCTTTCTTT. The genes are TRBV23-1 and TRBJ1-1; TRBD1 aligns across 9 bases. TRBV23-1 is designated an ORF whose function remains uncertain. The trim removed 4 bases at V and 1 base at J, leaving 10 bases unmatched. There are 17 residues in the CDR3.